What follows are 16 T cell receptor beta chains derived from one specimen sequenced in a study of breast tumors, draining lymph nodes, adjacent tissues. A single record per CDR3 protein comes from TCRdb applying MiXCR to the multiplex PCR reads. The sample contains fewer than 200,000 distinct CDR3 sequences, 30% to 35% of which appear only once. Axillary draining lymph nodes of breast cancer patients supplied the node samples. Sequenced input: axillary lymph node tissue. The source is a female donor with breast cancer. Some clones in this sample may be carry-over from other donors' samples.

Comments on this clonotype: Because the CDR3's place on the DNA is in doubt, the DNA is left out and the CDR3 is given as listed by TCRdb. The chain combines TRBV7-8 with TRBJ1-3; TRBD1, the table's D call, lacks a check against the DNA. The germline V gene has CDR1 SGHVS and CDR2 FQNEAQ. The CDR3 is 19 residues long, ends included. The CDR3 loop reads CASSLGTYEQYFGPGTIYF.

The chain carries TRBV9 and TRBJ1-1; weak D call: TRBD1 (5 bases). V shed 7 bases and J shed 1 base, with 11 bases lying between them. The CDR3 is 13 amino acids. CDR1 is SGDLS, CDR2 YYNGEE, per germline. The CDR3 loop is CASALGTNTEAFF. CDR3 bases: TGTGCCAGCGCCTTGGGGACGAACACTGAAGCTTTCTTT. Looking up the rest from reference TRBV9 and TRBJ1-1 gives the full variable domain: DSGVTQTPKHLITATGQRVTLRCSPRSGDLSVYWYQQSLDQGLQFLIQYYNGEERAKGNILERFSAQQFPDLHSELNLSSLELGDSALYFCASALGTNTEAFFGQGTRLTVV.

This clonotype was observed at least ten times. The V and J genes are TRBV9 and TRBJ2-7; the match to TRBD1 covers 7 bases. From germline, CDR1 is SGDLS and CDR2 YYNGEE. The CDR3 loop spans 15 amino acids. V lost 0 bases to trimming and J lost 0 bases; unmatched junction nucleotides: 3. Written as DNA, the CDR3 is TGTGCCAGCAGCGTAGGGTGGACAGGCTCCTACGAGCAGTACTTC. This gives the protein CASSVGWTGSYEQYF.

The sample holds a few counts of this clonotype. The chain uses TRBV5-1 and TRBJ2-5; D is perhaps TRBD2 (6 bases). In germline, CDR1 is SGHRS, CDR2 YFSETQ. V shed 0 bases and J shed 5 bases, with 14 bases lying between them. The CDR3 sequence is 15 residues long. CDR3 residues: CASSLGGGTNETQYF. The DNA of the CDR3 is TGCGCCAGCAGCTTGGGGGGAGGCACGAACGAGACCCAGTACTTC.

As to this clonotype: This is likely a read error, given that the CDR3 carries no conserved phenylalanine or tryptophan at its end. The chain has TRBV19 and TRBJ2-7; 9 positions agree with TRBD2. With 7 bases clipped from V and 5 bases from J, the junction kept 15 bases outside the gene matches. CDR3 length equals 16 residues. Germline V CDR1 and CDR2: LNHDA, SQIVND (reference sequence). CDR3 in amino acids: CASTLTYSGGRDEQYS. The CDR3 DNA reads TGTGCCAGTACTCTCACATATAGCGGGGGTCGGGACGAGCAGTACTCC.

As concerns this clonotype: Since a much larger clone is just one base distant, this may be a read error. V and J are TRBV3-1 and TRBJ2-1, with 8 bases lining up with TRBD1. Germline V CDR1 and CDR2: LGHDT, YNNKEL (reference sequence). Germline trimming cut 4 bases from V and 11 bases from J; bases unmatched to any gene: 4. This CDR3 contains 12 residues. The CDR3 DNA is TGTGCCAGCAGCCGAGGACAGGGCAAGCAGTTCTTC. It encodes CASSRGQGKQFF.

Comments on this clonotype: This may come from a read error, since a much larger clone is one base off. The V and J genes are TRBV3-1 and TRBJ2-7; 9 bases are shared with TRBD2. The CDR3 is 15 amino acids. The junction had 11 bases not matched to a gene; V was cut back by 5 bases and J by 6 bases. Germline V gene lookup returns CDR1 LGHDT and CDR2 YNNKEL (reference sequence). The CDR3 is CASSVTGTSMVEQYF. CDR3 bases: TGTGCCAGCAGCGTAACCGGGACTAGCATGGTCGAGCAGTACTTC.

This rearrangement joins TRBV5-6 to TRBJ1-1, with D perhaps matching TRBD1 (6 bases). V was pared by 1 base and J by 4 bases, with 17 bases between. Germline values: CDR1 SGHDT, CDR2 YYEEEE. This CDR3 contains 16 residues. The CDR3 nucleotides are TGTGCCAGCAGCTTGTTTTTCCGACAGGAGAGCACTGAAGCTTTCTTT. Its protein is CASSLFFRQESTEAFF.

This clonotype occurred many times. This chain links TRBV6-5 with TRBJ2-2; TRBD2 aligns across 7 bases. CDR1 is MNHEY and CDR2 is SVGAGI in the germline V gene. With 4 bases clipped from V and 4 bases from J, the junction kept 6 bases outside the gene matches. The CDR3 consists of 15 residues. CDR3 nucleotides: TGTGCCAGCAGTTTTGGCCTAGCGGCCACCGGGGAGCTGTTTTTT. Protein sequence: CASSFGLAATGELFF.

J is TRBJ2-1 and V is TRBV28; 12 positions match TRBD2. J was trimmed by 7 bases and V by 2 bases; bases with no gene match: 9. This CDR3 contains 17 residues. The germline gives CDR1 MDHEN, CDR2 SYDVKM. For the CDR3, the DNA is TGTGCCAGCAGTTTACGAGGACTAGCGGGAATCCGAAATGAGCAGTTCTTC. Protein sequence: CASSLRGLAGIRNEQFF.

At least ten counts were recorded for this clonotype. V usage is TRBV20-1 and J usage is TRBJ2-3, with D hard to call. The CDR3 covers 12 residues. CDR1 and CDR2 (germline): DFQATT, SNEGSKA (reference sequence). V lost 6 bases, J lost 3 bases, and 10 bases lay in between. The DNA of the CDR3 is TGCAGTGCGCAAGGGATTACAGATACGCAGTATTTT. Encoded protein: CSAQGITDTQYF.

This clonotype was counted at least ten times. The CDR3 loop is CASNLYSGELFF. The CDR3 DNA is TGTGCCAGTAACCTCTACAGCGGGGAGCTGTTTTTT. The chain combines TRBV19 with TRBJ2-2; unclear D gene. This CDR3 is 12 amino acids long. Germline CDR1 and CDR2: LNHDA and SQIVND (reference sequence). With 7 bases removed from V and 7 bases from J, the gap between germline ends came to 10 bases.

This clonotype has a count of ten or more. The chain joins TRBV30 to TRBJ2-1, with D maybe TRBD1 (6 bases). With 0 bases removed from V and 10 bases from J, the gap between germline ends came to 13 bases. CDR3 length: 13 residues. Germline CDR1 and CDR2: GTSNPN and SVGIG (reference sequence). This chain's CDR3 is CAWSVGDGQEQFF. The CDR3 bases are TGTGCCTGGAGTGTAGGAGATGGACAGGAGCAGTTCTTC. The variable domain in full, with the rest retrieved from reference TRBV30 and TRBJ2-1, is SQTIHQWPATLVQPVGSPLSLECTVEGTSNPNLYWYRQAAGRGLQLLFYSVGIGQISSEVPQNLSASRPQDRQFILSSKKLLLSDSGFYLCAWSVGDGQEQFFGPGTRLTVL.

This chain joins TRBV7-9 and TRBJ2-5; 13 bases align to TRBD2. V lost 3 bases to trimming and J lost 9 bases; unmatched junction nucleotides: 16. The CDR3 is 18 amino acids. The germline CDR1 and CDR2 sequences are SEHNR and FQNEAQ (reference sequence). In DNA, the CDR3 is TGTGCCAGCAGCTTGGGGCGACTAGCGGGAGGACTCCAACAGGCCCAGTACTTC. Residues: CASSLGRLAGGLQQAQYF.

Notes on this clonotype: Possible read error: a much larger clone is one base away. The CDR3, as DNA: TGTGCCAGCGGCCCCTACTCCCCAGGAGTCAATGAAAAACTGTTTTTT. It encodes CASGPYSPGVNEKLFF. The chain uses TRBV6-1 and TRBJ1-4; D gene ambiguous. From germline, CDR1 is MNHNS and CDR2 SASEGT. The CDR3 spans 16 residues. Trimming removed 8 bases from V and 5 bases from J, with 21 bases in between.

This clonotype has ten or more counts. The J gene is TRBJ1-2, the V gene TRBV14; D is uncertain. Trimming shortened V by 4 bases and J by 2 bases, and 11 bases separated the two germline ends. From germline, CDR1 is SGHDN and CDR2 FVKESK. The CDR3 consists of 14 residues. The DNA for the CDR3 is TGTGCCAGCAGCCCCTGGACGGACAACTATGGCTACACCTTC. Amino acids: CASSPWTDNYGYTF. The variable domain in full, completed from reference TRBV14 and TRBJ1-2, reads EAGVTQFPSHSVIEKGQTVTLRCDPISGHDNLYWYRRVMGKEIKFLLHFVKESKQDESGMPNNRFLAERTGGTYSTLKVQPAELEDSGVYFCASSPWTDNYGYTFGSGTRLTVV.